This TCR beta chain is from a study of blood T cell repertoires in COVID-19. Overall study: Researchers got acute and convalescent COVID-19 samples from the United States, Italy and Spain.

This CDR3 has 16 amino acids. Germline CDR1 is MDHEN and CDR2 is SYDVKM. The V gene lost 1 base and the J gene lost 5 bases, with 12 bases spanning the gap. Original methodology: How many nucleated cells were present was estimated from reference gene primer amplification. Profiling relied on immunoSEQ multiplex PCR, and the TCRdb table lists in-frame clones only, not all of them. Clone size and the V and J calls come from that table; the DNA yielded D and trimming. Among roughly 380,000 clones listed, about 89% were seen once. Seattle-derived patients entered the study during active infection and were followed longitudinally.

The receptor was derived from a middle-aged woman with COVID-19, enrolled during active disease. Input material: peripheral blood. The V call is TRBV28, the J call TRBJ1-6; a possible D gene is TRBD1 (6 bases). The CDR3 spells CASSLSGEGDNSPLHF. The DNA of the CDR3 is TGTGCCAGCAGTTTATCGGGGGAGGGGGATAATTCACCCCTCCACTTT.